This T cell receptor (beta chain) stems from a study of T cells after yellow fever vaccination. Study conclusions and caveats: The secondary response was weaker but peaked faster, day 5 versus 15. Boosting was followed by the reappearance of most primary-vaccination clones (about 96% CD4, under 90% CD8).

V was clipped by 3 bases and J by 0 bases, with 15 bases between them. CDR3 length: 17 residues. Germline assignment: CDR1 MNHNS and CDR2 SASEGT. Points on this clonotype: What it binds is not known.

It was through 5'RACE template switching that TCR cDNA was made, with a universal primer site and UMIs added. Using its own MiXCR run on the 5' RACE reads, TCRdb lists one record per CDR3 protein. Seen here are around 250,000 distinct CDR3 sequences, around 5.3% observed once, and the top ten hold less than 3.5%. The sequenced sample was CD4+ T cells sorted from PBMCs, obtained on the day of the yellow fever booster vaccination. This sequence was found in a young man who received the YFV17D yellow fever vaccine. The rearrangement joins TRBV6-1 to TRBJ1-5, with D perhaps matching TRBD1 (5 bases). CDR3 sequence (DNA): TGTGCCAGCAGTGATCAGGGTAGGGTGCATAGCAATCAGCCCCAGCATTTT. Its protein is CASSDQGRVHSNQPQHF.